The clone carrying this T cell receptor beta chain was observed once. A much more abundant neighbour one base away suggests this may be a read error. Germline V gene data show CDR1 as ENHRY and CDR2 as SYGVKD. The CDR3 runs to 14 residues. The sample comes from a study of T cells in Graves' hyperthyroidism and ophthalmopathy. RNA transcripts gave rise to amplified TCR beta CDR3 regions. HTBI primers were used for first-round RT-PCR of the TCR CDR3. TCRdb reprocessed the multiplex PCR reads with MiXCR, giving one entry per CDR3 protein. The sample records 600,000 to 750,000 distinct CDR3 sequences, 17% being singletons.

This chain links TRBV10-3 with TRBJ2-2; 8 bases line up with TRBD1. The clonotype was recovered from a man aged 50 to 60 with Graves' hyperthyroidism. Input material: blood. CDR3 nucleotides: TGTACCATCAGACCCCAGGGGGCAGTCGGGGAGCTGTTTTTT. This codes for CTIRPQGAVGELFF.